These 10 T cell receptor beta chains came from one sample sequenced in a study of blood T cell repertoires in COVID-19. This table comes from immunoSEQ multiplex PCR, and its TCRdb copy is limited to in-frame clones, with some not included. Of roughly 200,000 clones listed, around 86% are singletons. Sequenced: peripheral blood. The origin of the receptors is a man in his forties with acute or convalescent COVID-19.

V is TRBV5-1 and J is TRBJ2-7; 14 bases match TRBD2. Losses at the gene ends were 3 bases for V and 4 bases for J; bases not matched to a gene: 6. The CDR3 totals 16 residues. CDR1 is SGHRS, CDR2 YFSETQ, per germline. This CDR3 is CASSYGTSGGGYEQYF. CDR3 in DNA: TGCGCCAGCAGCTACGGGACTAGCGGGGGAGGGTACGAGCAGTACTTC.

The genes are TRBV5-4 and TRBJ2-1, with D maybe TRBD2 (7 bases). From germline, CDR1 is SGHNT and CDR2 YYREEE (reference sequence). CDR3 length: 16 residues. Between the trimmed V and J ends, which lost 1 base and 2 bases, there was a span of 13 bases. The CDR3 spells CASSLWGGATYNEQFF. Here the CDR3 DNA reads TGTGCCAGCAGCTTGTGGGGGGGCGCAACCTACAATGAGCAGTTCTTC. The complete variable domain, with remaining parts taken from reference TRBV5-4 and TRBJ2-1, reads ETGVTQSPTHLIKTRGQQVTLRCSSQSGHNTVSWYQQALGQGPQFIFQYYREEENGRGNFPPRFSGLQFPNYSSELNVNALELDDSALYLCASSLWGGATYNEQFFGPGTRLTVL.

This rearrangement joins TRBV5-4 to TRBJ2-3; 9 nucleotides match TRBD1. Per germline, CDR1 SGHNT and CDR2 YYREEE (reference sequence). J lost 0 bases, V lost 6 bases, and 8 bases had no gene match. The CDR3 loop spans 16 amino acids. CDR3 in DNA: TGTGCCAGCAACGAAGGACAGGGGTGGAGCACAGATACGCAGTATTTT. Encoded protein: CASNEGQGWSTDTQYF.

The rearrangement joins TRBV19 to TRBJ1-1, with 7 bases aligning to TRBD1. The CDR3 spans 15 residues. Germline values: CDR1 LNHDA, CDR2 SQIVND (reference sequence). The V gene end was trimmed by 4 bases and the J gene end by 5 bases; junction bases not matched to a gene: 10. CDR3 nucleotide sequence: TGTGCCAGTAGTACCATTACAGGGGCAATGACTGAAGCTTTCTTT. Translated: CASSTITGAMTEAFF.

This sequence joins TRBV5-1 and TRBJ1-4, with D tentatively TRBD1 (5 bases). This CDR3 spans 15 amino acids. V was clipped by 4 bases and J by 7 bases, with 17 bases between them. The V gene's germline CDR1 is SGHRS and CDR2 YFSETQ. Written as DNA, the CDR3 is TGCGCCAGCAGCGCGGGGGGACTCTCGGGTGAAAAACTGTTTTTT. It is translated as CASSAGGLSGEKLFF.

The chain recombines TRBV20-1 with TRBJ1-1; TRBD1 might be the D (5 bases). The CDR3 has 13 residues. The V end lost 3 bases, the J end lost 3 bases, and 11 bases lay between the germline ends. CDR1 and CDR2 from the germline V gene are DFQATT and SNEGSKA (reference sequence). In DNA form, the CDR3 reads TGCAGTGCTAGTTTTGGGGGGGACACTGAAGCTTTCTTT. Its protein product is CSASFGGDTEAFF.

The chain uses TRBV6-5 and TRBJ2-1; D perhaps matches TRBD2 (6 bases). The ends were cut back, 7 bases at V and 9 bases at J, with 19 bases in the middle. Per the germline V gene, CDR1 is MNHEY and CDR2 is SVGAGI. The CDR3 has 14 amino acids. CDR3 DNA: TGTGCCAGCACTGTTAAGCCCATCGGGGGTGAGCAGTTCTTC. Translated, it gives CASTVKPIGGEQFF.

About this clone itself: This CDR3 is also generated by other DNA sequences in the sample. The J gene is TRBJ2-2, the V gene TRBV5-1, with D tentatively TRBD1 (6 bases). With 4 bases removed from V and 1 base from J, the gap between germline ends came to 8 bases. CDR1 and CDR2 from the germline V gene are SGHRS and YFSETQ. The CDR3 loop spans 14 amino acids. This chain's CDR3 is CASSPGQNTGELFF. CDR3 DNA: TGCGCCAGCAGCCCGGGACAGAACACCGGGGAGCTGTTTTTT.

This clone occurred once. The chain links TRBV9 to TRBJ1-6, with D possibly being TRBD1 (6 bases). Germline values: CDR1 SGDLS, CDR2 YYNGEE. The length of the CDR3 is 14 residues. V shed 4 bases and J shed 8 bases, with 13 bases lying between them. The CDR3: CASSQTGLDSPLHF. CDR3 in DNA: TGTGCCAGCAGCCAGACAGGTCTCGATTCACCCCTCCACTTT.

This clone has just one count. This chain links TRBV7-2 with TRBJ1-1; tentative D call: TRBD1 (6 bases). With 5 bases removed from V and 4 bases from J, the gap between germline ends came to 14 bases. The CDR3 spans 14 residues. The germline gives CDR1 SGHTA, CDR2 FQGNSA. CDR3 nucleotide sequence: TGTGCCAGCAGCCCAGACAGGTCCTCCACTGAAGCTTTCTTT. Translating it yields CASSPDRSSTEAFF. Drawing the rest from reference TRBV7-2 and TRBJ1-1, the complete variable domain is GAGVSQSPSNKVTEKGKDVELRCDPISGHTALYWYRQSLGQGLEFLIYFQGNSAPDKSGLPSDRFSAERTGGSVSTLTIQRTQQEDSAVYLCASSPDRSSTEAFFGQGTRLTVV.